Following are 8 T cell receptor beta chains from one sample sequenced in a study of blood T cells in healthy people across ages. A second PCR of about 7 to 12 cycles used a sample-barcoded 5' primer and a J-beta primer mix. TCRdb reprocessed the 5' RACE reads via MiXCR and lists one record per CDR3 protein. The data show fewer than 2 million distinct CDR3 sequences, with approximately 40% seen just once and 23% held by the top ten. Source material: blood. These receptors originate from a human donor in good health.

This clonotype was counted between two and nine times. The V gene is TRBV7-3, the J gene TRBJ2-4; 8 nucleotides line up with TRBD2. The J call may not be correct, given that the DNA end is closer to TRBJ2-5. CDR3 length equals 14 residues. From germline, CDR1 is SGHTA and CDR2 FQGTGA. CDR3 sequence reads: CASSVGGALGTQYF. CDR3 nucleotide sequence: TGTGCCAGCAGTGTCGGGGGGGCCTTAGGGACCCAGTACTTC.

This clonotype was recorded a few times. The rearrangement joins TRBV12-3 or TRBV12-4 to TRBJ2-5; 9 bases are a match to TRBD1. Trimming at V came to 6 bases and at J to 2 bases, leaving 7 bases not matched to a gene. The CDR3 has 15 residues. As DNA, the CDR3 is TGTGCCAGCAGCGGAGGGACAGGGCCTCAAGAGACCCAGTACTTC. Encoded protein: CASSGGTGPQETQYF.

This clonotype came up a few times. V usage is TRBV20-1 and J usage is TRBJ2-3; D possibly corresponds to TRBD2 (7 bases). Germline CDR1 reads DFQATT; CDR2 reads SNEGSKA (reference sequence). The CDR3 sequence is 15 residues long. Trimming removed 6 bases at V and 2 bases at J, with 18 bases between. The CDR3: CSAPHRRGLTDTQYF. For the CDR3, the DNA is TGCAGTGCCCCCCATAGGCGGGGGCTCACAGATACGCAGTATTTT.

This clonotype was seen only a few times. V is TRBV10-3 and J is TRBJ2-3; the match to TRBD2 covers 7 bases. CDR1 ENHRY and CDR2 SYGVKD come from the germline V gene. V was pared by 5 bases and J by 2 bases, with 7 bases of the junction left unmatched. The CDR3 runs 15 residues. Written as DNA, the CDR3 is TGTGCCATCAGTAGTACTAGCGCCATCACAGATACGCAGTATTTT. Amino acid sequence: CAISSTSAITDTQYF.

V and J are TRBV12-3 or TRBV12-4 and TRBJ1-1; 7 bases map to TRBD1. The V and J ends lost 5 bases and 11 bases, in that order; junction bases with no gene match: 8. This CDR3 has 12 residues. The CDR3 DNA reads as TGTGCCAGCAGTCGGACAGGTGCGGCTGCTTTCTTT. This encodes CASSRTGAAAFF.

The chain has TRBV4-3 and TRBJ2-1; D gene unclear. Deletions cut 2 bases from V and 9 bases from J, with 14 bases between. The CDR3 contains 14 residues. Germline V gene lookup returns CDR1 LGHNA and CDR2 YSLEER. CDR3 sequence reads: CASSQSVQFSEQFF. The CDR3 DNA reads TGCGCCAGCAGCCAATCCGTCCAGTTCAGTGAGCAGTTCTTC.

The chain carries TRBV24-1 and TRBJ2-1; TRBD2 might be the D (6 bases). Trimming took 6 bases from V and 4 from J, leaving 9 bases between them. CDR1 KGHDR and CDR2 SFDVKD come from the germline V gene. The CDR3 covers 13 residues. The CDR3 region has the DNA TGTGCCACCAGTTCGGGGGTGTACAATGAGCAGTTCTTC. Amino acids: CATSSGVYNEQFF.

This clonotype was seen a handful of times. J is TRBJ2-5 and V is TRBV7-2; unclear D gene. V lost 4 bases to trimming and J lost 0 bases, with 6 bases between them. The CDR3 consists of 13 residues. Looked up from germline, CDR1 is SGHTA and CDR2 is FQGNSA. The CDR3, as DNA: TGTGCCAGCAGCTCAGACCACCAAGAGACCCAGTACTTC. It specifies CASSSDHQETQYF.